The T cell receptor (beta chain) described here comes from a study of shared clonotypes between healthy human individuals. CD45RO-negative cells were positively selected for CCR7, leaving out terminally differentiated effector memory CD45RA+ cells. Donors had no recently reported acute infections or vaccinations and were HIV-negative. Broader study findings: Represented diversity (both genetic and exposure-history) was limited by the small number of donors. Larger estimated richness was generally seen in naive subsets than in memory subsets. Unshared clonotypes carried lower generation probabilities than those common to all four donors.

As for this clone: Antigen: not known.

TCRdb's table, derived via immunoSEQ multiplex PCR, lists solely in-frame clones and lacks some. This repertoire shows roughly 2 million clones, about 95% found once; its top ten account for roughly 1.1%. Trimming stripped 0 bases from V and 5 bases from J, with 8 bases between. Per the germline V gene, CDR1 is SGDLS and CDR2 is YYNGEE. The CDR3 is 13 residues long. The sequence was collected from a man aged 18 to 35 in good health. The rearrangement uses TRBV9 and TRBJ1-1; D uncertain. Material: naive CD8+ T cells sorted from blood. In DNA, the CDR3 is TGTGCCAGCAGCGTAGCTGTGAGGACTGAAGCTTTCTTT. This translates into CASSVAVRTEAFF. Based on the CDR3 plus reference TRBV9 and TRBJ1-1, the full variable domain is DSGVTQTPKHLITATGQRVTLRCSPRSGDLSVYWYQQSLDQGLQFLIQYYNGEERAKGNILERFSAQQFPDLHSELNLSSLELGDSALYFCASSVAVRTEAFFGQGTRLTVV.